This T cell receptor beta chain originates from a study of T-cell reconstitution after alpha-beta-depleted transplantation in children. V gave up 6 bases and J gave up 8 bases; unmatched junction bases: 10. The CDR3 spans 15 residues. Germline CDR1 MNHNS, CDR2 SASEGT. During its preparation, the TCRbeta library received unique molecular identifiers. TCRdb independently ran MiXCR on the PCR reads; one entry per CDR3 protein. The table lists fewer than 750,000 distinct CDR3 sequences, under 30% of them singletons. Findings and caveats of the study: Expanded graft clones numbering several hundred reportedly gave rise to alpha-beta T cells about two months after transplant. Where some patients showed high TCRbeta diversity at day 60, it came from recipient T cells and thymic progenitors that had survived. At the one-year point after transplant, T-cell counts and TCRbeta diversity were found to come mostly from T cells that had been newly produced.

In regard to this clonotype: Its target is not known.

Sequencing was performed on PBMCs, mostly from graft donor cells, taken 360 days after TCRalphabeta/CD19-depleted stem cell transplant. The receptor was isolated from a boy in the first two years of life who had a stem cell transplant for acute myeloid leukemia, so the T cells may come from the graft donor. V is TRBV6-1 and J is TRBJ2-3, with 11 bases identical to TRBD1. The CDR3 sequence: CASSRDGTGGPTQYF. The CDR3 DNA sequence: TGTGCCAGCAGCAGAGACGGGACAGGGGGTCCTACGCAGTATTTT.